This T cell receptor beta chain was found in a study of blood T cell repertoires in COVID-19. Looking at the study overall: Acute and convalescent COVID-19 samples came from the United States, Italy and Spain. PBMCs, B-cell-depleted T cells, or T cells were the source of the cDNA or gDNA that made up the material.

The J segment lost 5 bases and the V segment lost 8 bases, leaving 4 bases of the junction unmatched. Germline V gene data show CDR1 as MDHEN and CDR2 as SYDVKM. The CDR3 is 13 amino acids. The protocol was immunoSEQ multiplex PCR, while the TCRdb copy is restricted to in-frame clones and leaves out a portion. Seen here are 80,000 to 95,000 clones, 88% observed once, and the top ten hold 7.3%. This clone has more than one count but fewer than ten. This chain uses TRBV28 with TRBJ1-2, with 11 bases fitting TRBD1. The sequencing sample was made of peripheral blood. This sequence was found in a man aged 65-85 years with acute or convalescent COVID-19. Here the CDR3 reads CASGQGAWYGYTF. CDR3 DNA sequence: TGTGCCAGCGGACAGGGGGCCTGGTATGGCTACACCTTC.